This T cell receptor beta chain was sequenced for a study of T cell repertoires in cytomegalovirus infection (dated 2019 in TCRdb). About the full investigation: Alongside well-studied HLA-B-restricted epitopes, the peptide stimulations were aimed at recently identified HLA-C-restricted CMV epitopes, whose presentation resists viral immunomodulation. Because public TCR beta signatures pointed to carriage of CMV infection together with the matching HLA type, the HLA type of each donor mattered for the analysis.

The sample's treatment or condition label, in plain terms: in vitro stimulation with specific CMV peptide epitopes to enrich CMV-specific T cells. The instrument given in TCRdb is Illumina HiSeq 1500. TCRdb's own reprocessing of the public reads used fastp at Q25 and MiXCR and kept productive beta chains. Rows merge per CDR3 protein into single entries with the most common DNA and genes. Here the sample has about a million distinct CDR3 sequences; 30% to 40% occur a single time. Around an eighth of the sample rests with the top ten. The CDR1 and CDR2 encoded by the germline V gene (reference sequence) are LNHDA and SQIVND. V gives up 3 bases and J gives up 0 bases, and the segment between their germline ends measures 12 bases. The CDR3 spans 17 residues, from the cysteine through the phenylalanine. Only the CDR3 DNA is retained, 51 bases long and in frame from the first base. In the case of this clonotype: Its antigen remains unidentified. Base-call qualities are not available, and no considerably larger clone is one nucleotide away.

Study-wide findings and limitations: Carriers of CMV infection plus the relevant HLA type were discriminated by the cumulative frequency of public TCR beta family members in the study cohort and in an independent roughly 380-donor cohort. The ex vivo response was dominated by HLA-C-restricted CMV-specific TCR beta clonotypes, and the single most frequent clonotype in two of eight donors was supplied by these HLA-C-restricted clonotypes.

The receptor chain draws on TRBV19 and TRBJ2-6; no D gene is confidently identified. Specimen: cultured CD8+ T cells from PBMCs, collected from culture after CMV antigen stimulation. The sequence came from a human donor in good health (CMV status not recorded). Some clones in this sample may be carry-over from other donors' samples. The CDR3 here reads CASSIVGSLSGANVLTF. DNA sequence: TGTGCCAGTAGTATTGTGGGCTCCCTCTCTGGGGCCAACGTCCTGACTTTC.